These T cell receptor beta chains were read from a single sample in a study of blood T cell repertoires in COVID-19. Measured with immunoSEQ multiplex PCR; TCRdb has only the in-frame clones, and not every one. Here the sample spans nearly 50,000 clones, roughly 88% being singletons. The sample comprised peripheral blood. The receptors derive from a woman aged 60-70 years with acute or convalescent COVID-19. The CDR3 runs from the conserved cysteine through the conserved F or W. The D gene is left open where the match is weak.

>TRBJ1-1|TRBD1|TRBV11-2
CASSLQGVSAFF
TGTGCCAGCAGCTTACAGGGGGTTTCTGCTTTCTTT
>TRBJ1-2|TRBD1|TRBV5-1
CASSSGGADYGYTF
TGCGCCAGCAGCTCAGGGGGCGCCGACTATGGCTACACCTTC
>TRBJ1-5|NA|TRBV5-1
CASSLDGEQNQPQHF
TGCGCCAGCAGCTTGGACGGAGAGCAAAATCAGCCCCAGCATTTT
>TRBJ1-1|NA|TRBV30
CAWARTAMNTEAFF
TGTGCCTGGGCGCGGACAGCCATGAACACTGAAGCTTTCTTT
>TRBJ2-5|NA|TRBV19
CASSMVSAGQETQYF
TGTGCCAGTAGTATGGTATCGGCAGGTCAAGAGACCCAGTACTTC
>TRBJ1-6|TRBD1|TRBV28
CASSSPQGVRNYSPLHF
TGTGCCAGCAGTTCCCCGCAGGGGGTAAGAAATTACTCACCCCTCCACTTT
>TRBJ1-2|TRBD1|TRBV5-4
CASRRTGDYGYTF
TGTGCCAGCAGAAGGACAGGGGACTATGGCTACACCTTC
>TRBJ2-7|TRBD2|TRBV3-1/TRBV3-2
CASSQVLAGTQRIREQYF
TGTGCCAGCAGCCAAGTTCTAGCGGGGACTCAAAGGATTCGGGAGCAGTACTTC
>TRBJ2-3|NA|TRBV10-3
CAISSPEQGDTQYF
TGTGCCATCAGTAGTCCCGAACAGGGTGATACGCAGTATTTT
>TRBJ1-4|TRBD1|TRBV19
CASSTGQGGAEKLFF
TGTGCCAGTAGTACGGGACAGGGGGGAGCTGAAAAACTGTTTTTT
>TRBJ2-1|TRBD2|TRBV7-9
CASSWVRGGYNEQFF
TGTGCCAGCAGCTGGGTTCGCGGGGGCTACAATGAGCAGTTCTTC
>TRBJ1-3|NA|TRBV4-1
CASSQWAGGADNTIYF
TGCGCCAGCAGCCAATGGGCCGGGGGGGCCGACAACACCATATATTTT
>TRBJ1-1|NA|TRBV25-1
CATRTRTGIYTEAFF
TGTGCCACCAGAACCCGTACAGGAATTTACACTGAAGCTTTCTTT